What follows are 32 T cell receptor delta chains derived from one specimen sequenced in a study of gamma-delta T cells after stem cell transplantation. TCRdb re-called the RT-PCR reads using CATT. The sample shows 2,500 to 3,500 delta-chain clones, 3.5% to 4.5% of them seen only once. Sequencing was done on a sample of gamma-delta T cells. These receptors all come from a human donor. It is not recorded whose cells these are; they may come from a transplant donor.

This clone was picked up a small number of times. This may stem from a read error, because a much larger clone lies one nucleotide away. The chain combines TRDV2 with TRDJ1; D perhaps matches TRDD3 (5 bases). Trimming left V 1 base short and J 0 bases short, with 17 bases between. Germline CDR1 reads GEAIGNYY; CDR2 reads EKD. The CDR3 extends over 17 amino acids. CDR3 nucleotide sequence: TGTGCCTGTGACACTGTAGGGGACCTCCCTAACACCGATAAACTCATCTTT. Its protein product is CACDTVGDLPNTDKLIF.

On this clone itself: The same CDR3 arises from other DNA sequences in this sample as well. The rearrangement links TRDV1 to TRDJ1; the match to TRDD3 covers 7 bases. Germline CDR1 TSWWSYY, CDR2 QGS. J was trimmed by 0 bases and V by 5 bases; bases with no gene match: 33. The CDR3 is 24 residues long. As DNA, the CDR3 is TGTGCTCTTGGGCCCAGGATAGGAGCGATACTGGGGACATTTTTACCCTCGTACACCGATAAACTCATCTTT. This encodes CALGPRIGAILGTFLPSYTDKLIF.

CDR3 nucleotides: TGTGCCTGTGACCCAACGGGCAATACTGGGGGATTGTTGTACACCGATAAACTCATCTTT. Its protein is CACDPTGNTGGLLYTDKLIF. J is TRDJ1 and V is TRDV2, with 10 bases that match TRDD3. Germline V lookup: CDR1 GEAIGNYY, CDR2 EKD. V was pared by 3 bases and J by 0 bases, with 18 bases of the junction left unmatched. The CDR3 totals 20 residues.

By frequency in the sample, this clone is medium-sized (0.01 to 0.1%). This chain joins TRDV2 and TRDJ1; a weak D match, TRDD3 (6 bases). Germline CDR1 reads GEAIGNYY; CDR2 reads EKD. This CDR3 contains 16 residues. V lost 0 bases, J lost 3 bases, and 16 bases lay in between. The CDR3 DNA reads TGTGCCTGTGACACCCTGGGGACACCCCAGTCCGATAAACTCATCTTT. Residues: CACDTLGTPQSDKLIF.

For this clone: This is likely an artifact of a read error, given a far larger clone one base away. The chain recombines TRDV2 with TRDJ1; TRDD3 agrees at 11 bases. The CDR3 has 23 residues. The V gene's germline CDR1 is GEAIGNYY and CDR2 EKD. CDR3 nucleotides: TGTGCCTGTGACACCGTGGCCTCCCGTGGGGGATACGCGACGGGCTCGTACACCTATAAACTCATCTTT. This sequence encodes CACDTVASRGGYATGSYTYKLIF.

This clone qualifies as large. The chain has TRDV2 and TRDJ1; 8 positions agree with TRDD3. The CDR3 is 19 residues long. The trim removed 0 bases at V and 0 bases at J, leaving 14 bases unmatched. CDR1 is GEAIGNYY, CDR2 EKD, per germline. In nucleotides, the CDR3 is TGTGCCTGTGACACCCTGAATGTACTGGGGGTCCCGTACACCGATAAACTCATCTTT. This codes for CACDTLNVLGVPYTDKLIF.

This clone was counted a few times. J is TRDJ1 and V is TRDV2; 13 bases align to TRDD3. The CDR3 totals 17 residues. CDR1 is GEAIGNYY and CDR2 is EKD in the germline V gene. V shed 2 bases and J 3 bases; nucleotides not matched to a gene: 8. Here the CDR3 DNA reads TGTGCCTGTGACAGTATGTTACTGGGGGATACGCCCGATAAACTCATCTTT. This translates into CACDSMLLGDTPDKLIF.

V usage is TRDV2 and J usage is TRDJ1; possibly TRDD2 for D (6 bases). V lost 1 base, J lost 2 bases, and 16 bases lay in between. This CDR3 region has 16 residues. Germline loops: CDR1 GEAIGNYY, CDR2 EKD. The CDR3 sequence is CACDTVLLRDTDKLIF. The DNA of the CDR3 is TGTGCCTGTGACACGGTCCTACTGAGGGATACCGATAAACTCATCTTT.

A few counts support this clone. This rearrangement joins TRDV2 to TRDJ1; 11 bases are shared with TRDD3. The CDR3 totals 20 residues. V gave up 0 bases and J gave up 0 bases; unmatched junction bases: 14. CDR1 and CDR2 (germline): GEAIGNYY, EKD. Here the CDR3 DNA reads TGTGCCTGTGACACCATGAGTCTGGGGGATACCCTCCCACACACCGATAAACTCATCTTT. Amino acid sequence: CACDTMSLGDTLPHTDKLIF.

This clone is deemed medium-sized (0.01 to 0.1%). The chain uses TRDV2 and TRDJ1; 8 nucleotides line up with TRDD3. The CDR3 runs to 19 residues. Germline V lookup: CDR1 GEAIGNYY, CDR2 EKD. Losses at the gene ends were 3 bases for V and 0 bases for J; bases not matched to a gene: 17. Here the CDR3 reads CACDPISATGGNNTDKLIF. DNA for the CDR3: TGTGCCTGTGACCCAATCTCAGCTACTGGGGGTAACAACACCGATAAACTCATCTTT.

In its sample, this clone was seen a few times. V gene TRDV2 combines with J gene TRDJ3, with TRDD3 matching over 12 bases. From germline, CDR1 is GEAIGNYY and CDR2 EKD. The CDR3 length is 20 residues. V was clipped by 3 bases and J by 0 bases; unmatched bases: 8. The CDR3 loop is CACDLLGDTPVSWDTRQMFF. DNA for the CDR3: TGTGCCTGTGACCTACTGGGGGATACTCCCGTCTCCTGGGACACCCGACAGATGTTTTTC.

This clone is medium-sized by share. The chain recombines TRDV1 with TRDJ1; D is uncertain. Germline CDR1 and CDR2: TSWWSYY and QGS. Trimming shortened V by 5 bases and J by 0 bases, and 16 bases separated the two germline ends. There are 16 residues in the CDR3. Written as DNA, the CDR3 is TGTGCTCTTGGGAATTCCGGTTACCTGTACACCGATAAACTCATCTTT. This codes for CALGNSGYLYTDKLIF.

About this clone: A junction end diverges from the germline sequence, so it may reflect a read error. The chain has TRDV2 and TRDJ3; D may be TRDD3 (6 bases). Per germline, CDR1 GEAIGNYY and CDR2 EKD. CDR3 length: 18 amino acids. CDR3 sequence: CACDTWGDRSRDTRQMFF. CDR3 nucleotides: TGTGCCTGTGACACCTGGGGGGACCGCTCCCGGGACACCCGACAGATGTTTTTC.

This clone was observed a handful of times. The rearrangement uses TRDV2 and TRDJ1, with 13 bases aligning to TRDD3. Trimming cost V 1 base and J 9 bases; bases outside gene matches: 7. Germline CDR1 is GEAIGNYY and CDR2 is EKD. CDR3 length: 15 residues. The CDR3 here is CACDTVTGGYAELIF. The CDR3, as DNA: TGTGCCTGTGACACTGTAACTGGGGGATACGCCGAACTCATCTTT.

This clone was seen more than once but under ten times. A much bigger clone sits one base away, suggesting this may be a read error. Other DNA sequences in the same sample also yield this CDR3. The chain joins TRDV2 to TRDJ1; 7 positions match TRDD3. This CDR3 region has 19 residues. Germline V CDR1 and CDR2: GEAIGNYY, EKD. The CDR3 DNA follows: TGCGCCTGTGACCCCCTTTCTGCCGAGACTGGGGAAAACACCGATAAACTCATCTTT. It translates to CACDPLSAETGENTDKLIF.

In its sample, this clone ranks as large (0.1 to 1%). The DNA for the CDR3 is TGTGCCTGTGACACCGTGGGAACTGGGGTACACCCCACCGATAAACTCATCTTT. Its protein is CACDTVGTGVHPTDKLIF. The chain is built from TRDV2 and TRDJ1; 7 bases line up with TRDD3. This CDR3 comprises 18 residues. Germline CDR1 is GEAIGNYY and CDR2 is EKD. V was clipped by 0 bases and J by 1 base; unmatched bases: 13.

A few counts support this clone. Germline and junction disagree at one end, which may indicate a read error. The V call is TRDV2, the J call TRDJ1, with 7 bases that match TRDD3. The CDR3 runs to 18 residues. The germline gives CDR1 GEAIGNYY, CDR2 EKD. CDR3 region: CACDTLGAGADRTDKLTF. The CDR3 DNA is TGTGCCTGTGACACCCTGGGGGCCGGGGCCGACAGGACCGATAAACTCACCTTT.

This clone was seen more than once but under ten times. The genes are TRDV2 and TRDJ1; 9 nucleotides match TRDD3. The V gene's germline CDR1 is GEAIGNYY and CDR2 EKD. The CDR3 is made up of 23 amino acids. The V and J ends lost 0 bases and 3 bases, in that order; junction bases with no gene match: 28. The CDR3 region has the DNA TGTGCCTGTGACACCCCTTTTCGCACCGTCCCGTTGGGGGATAGTCAAGCAGCCGATAAACTCATCTTT. As protein: CACDTPFRTVPLGDSQAADKLIF.

This clone has only a few counts. A read error is the likely source, as a far larger clone sits one nucleotide away. The V call is TRDV2, the J call TRDJ1; 7 bases map to TRDD3. Germline V gene lookup returns CDR1 GEAIGNYY and CDR2 EKD. The CDR3 consists of 16 residues. The CDR3 region has the DNA TGTGCCTGTGACATGGTGGGGGACAAATACACCGATAAACCCATCTTT. Protein sequence: CACDMVGDKYTDKPIF.

Relative to its sample, this clone is medium-sized. This chain joins TRDV2 and TRDJ1; 8 nucleotides align to TRDD3. Germline V gene lookup returns CDR1 GEAIGNYY and CDR2 EKD. Trimming cost V 3 bases and J 0 bases; bases outside gene matches: 17. The CDR3 has 19 amino acids. The CDR3 DNA reads TGTGCCTGTGACCCCGTGCTGGGGGAGTCCAAACCATACACCGATAAACTCATCTTT. Protein: CACDPVLGESKPYTDKLIF.

Concerning this clone: A much larger clonotype is one base distant, so this may be a read error. This sequence joins TRDV2 and TRDJ1; TRDD3 is a possible D gene (5 bases). This CDR3 is 15 amino acids long. Germline V lookup: CDR1 GEAIGNYY, CDR2 EKD. The CDR3 nucleotides are TGTGCCTGTGGCACCCTGGGTCTCCACACCGATAAACTCATCTTT. It codes for CACGTLGLHTDKLIF.

This clone was counted only a few times. A far larger clone is just one base off, so this is likely a read error. Distinct nucleotide sequences in the sample also encode this CDR3. The chain recombines TRDV2 with TRDJ1; 8 bases match TRDD3. The junction had 14 bases not matched to a gene; V was cut back by 0 bases and J by 0 bases. The CDR3 has 19 residues. CDR1 and CDR2 (germline): GEAIGNYY, EKD. Written as DNA, the CDR3 is TGTGCCTGTGACACCATGAGTACTGGGGGGCATAAGTACACCGATAAACTCATCTTT. This translates into CACDTMSTGGHKYTDKLIF.

This clone was detected only a few times. An end of the junction differs from the germline gene, which may be a read error. Different DNA sequences within this sample yield the same CDR3. The rearrangement uses TRDV2 and TRDJ1, with a weak D call TRDD3 (6 bases). The length of the CDR3 is 18 residues. The germline V gene has CDR1 GEAIGNYY and CDR2 EKD. The CDR3 loop is CACDTVPTEWDRAPKLIF. CDR3 bases: TGCGCCTGTGACACCGTCCCTACGGAGTGGGATAGGGCTCCTAAACTCATCTTT.

By its share, this clone is large. The chain links TRDV2 to TRDJ1, with 8 bases identical to TRDD3. After removal of 2 bases from V and 3 bases from J, the junction contained 7 bases not matched to a gene. Germline V gene data show CDR1 as GEAIGNYY and CDR2 as EKD. The CDR3 loop spans 15 amino acids. The CDR3 protein is CACDMVGDFPDKLIF. The CDR3 coding sequence is TGTGCCTGTGACATGGTGGGGGATTTTCCCGATAAACTCATCTTT.

A remark on this clone: This could be a read error, since a much larger clone is one nucleotide away. V gene TRDV2 combines with J gene TRDJ1, with D maybe TRDD2 (6 bases). V was trimmed by 3 bases and J by 3 bases, leaving 16 bases between them. Germline V gene sequence: CDR1 GEAIGNYY, CDR2 EKD. This CDR3 contains 15 residues. In DNA, the CDR3 is TGTGCCTGTGACCCCGTCCTACTGGTGGCCGATAAACTCATCTTT. This codes for CACDPVLLVADKLIF.

This clone was seen only a few times. This sequence may be a read error, since a much larger clone differs from it by one base. The chain links TRDV2 to TRDJ1, with a weak D call TRDD3 (6 bases). Germline loops: CDR1 GEAIGNYY, CDR2 EKD. The CDR3 has 15 residues. CDR3 DNA: TGTGCCCGTGAACATCTATCCGGGGATTCAGATAAACTCATCTTT. This translates into CAREHLSGDSDKLIF.

As for this clone: A far larger clone is a single base away, which makes a read error likely. The chain combines TRDV2 with TRDJ2, with TRDD3 identical over 7 bases. The trim removed 3 bases at V and 6 bases at J, leaving 9 bases unmatched. The CDR3 consists of 15 residues. The germline CDR1 and CDR2 sequences are GEAIGNYY and EKD. The CDR3 region is CACDALGATSAQLFF. DNA for the CDR3: TGTGCCTGTGACGCCCTGGGGGCGACCTCAGCACAACTCTTCTTT.

This clone was recorded a few times. The genes are TRDV2 and TRDJ1; D may correspond to TRDD1 or TRDD3 (6 bases each). V was shortened by 0 bases and J by 5 bases, with 24 bases between the two germline ends. Germline V gene lookup returns CDR1 GEAIGNYY and CDR2 EKD. The CDR3 runs to 18 residues. CDR3 nucleotide sequence: TGTGCCTGTGACACCGTATCGCCCCTCAATAGTGGGGGGGATAAACTCATCTTT. Amino acid sequence: CACDTVSPLNSGGDKLIF.

By frequency in the sample, this clone is large. The chain recombines TRDV2 with TRDJ1; 10 bases are a match to TRDD3. With 3 bases clipped from V and 7 bases from J, the junction kept 13 bases outside the gene matches. The CDR3 has 16 amino acids. Germline values: CDR1 GEAIGNYY, CDR2 EKD. The CDR3: CACDSVEGDTRRKLIF. In DNA form, the CDR3 reads TGTGCCTGTGACTCGGTCGAGGGGGATACGCGGCGTAAACTCATCTTT.

Comment on this clone: At one boundary the junction diverges from the germline segment, which might be a read error. The V and J genes are TRDV2 and TRDJ1; a possible D gene is TRDD2 (6 bases). The CDR3 extends over 20 amino acids. Germline V gene lookup returns CDR1 GEAIGNYY and CDR2 EKD. The CDR3 nucleotides read TGTGCCTGTGACACCTTATCATCCTACGGACGAGGCTTGTACACCGATAAACCCATCTTT. Translation: CACDTLSSYGRGLYTDKPIF.

By proportion, this clone is medium-sized (0.01 to 0.1%). The sample carries other DNA sequences with the same CDR3. The chain uses TRDV2 and TRDJ3; D is undetermined. CDR1 and CDR2 from the germline V gene are GEAIGNYY and EKD. The CDR3 is 17 residues long. Deletions cut 1 base from V and 0 bases from J, with 9 bases between. The CDR3 region has the DNA TGTGCCTGTGACACAGTGGTGAGCTCCTGGGACACCCGACAGATGTTTTTC. Translation gives CACDTVVSSWDTRQMFF.

This clone has a handful of counts. The TCRdb protein comes from a much larger clone and disagrees with this DNA's translation at residue 12, likely due to a read error; the protein given here is derived from the DNA. The chain is built from TRDV2 and TRDJ1; 10 bases map to TRDD3. The germline gives CDR1 GEAIGNYY, CDR2 EKD. The CDR3 has 18 residues. Trimming at V came to 0 bases and at J to 1 base, leaving 10 bases not matched to a gene. The CDR3 spells CACDTVLGDSRATDKLIF. CDR3 nucleotides: TGTGCCTGTGACACCGTGCTGGGGGATAGTCGAGCCACCGATAAACTCATCTTT.